This T cell receptor beta chain came from a study of shared clonotypes between healthy human individuals. CDR3 length: 15 residues. V lost 3 bases and J lost 4; bases outside the gene matches: 4. CDR1 and CDR2 from the germline V gene are ENHRY and SYGVKD. Sorted-subset replicate PCRs used 200 ng DNA, about 30,000 T cell genomes. Clones were sequenced by immunoSEQ multiplex PCR, and TCRdb holds only the in-frame ones, with some missing. The table lists 110,000 or so clones, approximately 70% of them singletons, with 24% in the top ten. This clone occurred many times. Adult donors, all healthy and HIV-negative, had no recent acute infections or vaccinations. CD8 memory cells included CD45RO+ cells plus CCR7-negative CD45RA+ TemRA cells.

The origin of this receptor is a woman aged 25-40 years in good health. Sample: memory CD8+ T cells sorted from blood. The subset here: CD45RO+ cells pooled with CCR7-negative TemRA cells. V and J are TRBV10-3 and TRBJ2-3; 10 positions agree with TRBD2. The CDR3 DNA sequence: TGTGCCATCAGTGAAACTAGCGGGATTGCAGATACGCAGTATTTT. It specifies CAISETSGIADTQYF.